The 14 T cell receptor beta chains given below trace back to one sample, sequenced in a study of cytomegalovirus exposure and HLA in healthy donors (dated by TCRdb to 2016 to 2017). The library was produced with the immunoSEQ multiplex PCR assay. For the multiplex PCR, a mixture combining 60 forward primers for TCR Vbeta segments and 13 reverse primers for TCR Jbeta segments was used. TCRdb holds this immuneACCESS table with in-frame rearrangements only. Some clones are missing; in checked studies, unresolved V genes explain under half, and the rest has no known cause. This sample holds roughly 120,000 clones; about three quarters were observed only once. More than 1.5% of the sample belongs to the ten largest clones. Input material: PBMCs. The origin of the receptors is a man aged 50 to 60 in good health and CMV-seronegative.

The genes are TRBV2 and TRBJ1-1; D may be TRBD1 (6 bases). Germline V CDR1 and CDR2: SNHLY, FYNNEI. The ends were cut back, 3 bases at V and 5 bases at J, with 13 bases in the middle. CDR3 size: 14 residues. The chain's CDR3 is CASSEGRGYTEAFF. As DNA, the CDR3 is TGTGCCAGCAGTGAGGGCAGGGGTTATACTGAAGCTTTCTTT.

The V call is TRBV15, the J call TRBJ1-5; D gene unclear. The CDR3 has 15 amino acids. The germline V gene has CDR1 LNHNV and CDR2 YYDKDF (reference sequence). V was pared by 0 bases and J by 7 bases, with 13 bases between. The CDR3 sequence: CATSRDVGMEQPQHF. The CDR3 nucleotides are TGTGCCACCAGCAGAGATGTCGGGATGGAGCAGCCCCAGCATTTT. Supplemented by reference TRBV15 and TRBJ1-5, the full variable domain reads DAMVIQNPRYQVTQFGKPVTLSCSQTLNHNVMYWYQQKSSQAPKLLFHYYDKDFNNEADTPDNFQSRRPNTSFCFLDIRSPGLGDTAMYLCATSRDVGMEQPQHFGDGTRLSIL.

V is TRBV7-2 and J is TRBJ2-1, with a weak D call TRBD2 (6 bases). The germline V and J ends were trimmed by 4 bases and 4 bases, with 14 bases remaining between them. CDR1 and CDR2 from the germline V gene are SGHTA and FQGNSA. The CDR3 has 15 residues. Here the CDR3 reads CASSSDGRGYNEQFF. CDR3 coding DNA: TGTGCCAGCAGCTCCGACGGGCGGGGTTACAATGAGCAGTTCTTC.

This chain joins TRBV6-1 and TRBJ2-7; tentative D call: TRBD1 (5 bases). The CDR3 extends over 13 amino acids. CDR1 and CDR2 (germline): MNHNS, SASEGT. The V and J ends lost 5 bases and 2 bases respectively, with 10 bases between them. For the CDR3, the DNA is TGTGCCAGCAGTCTAGGGGCCGCCTACGAGCAGTACGTC. Translated: CASSLGAAYEQYV.

J is TRBJ1-5 and V is TRBV10-3; D gene ambiguous. The V end was cut by 2 bases, the J end by 6 bases, with 5 bases between. The CDR3 has 12 residues. Germline CDR1 and CDR2: ENHRY and SYGVKD. CDR3 nucleotide sequence: TGTGCCATCAGTGAGGGGAGTCAGCCCCAGCATTTT. The encoded protein is CAISEGSQPQHF.

The rearrangement joins TRBV18 to TRBJ2-1, with D perhaps TRBD1 (6 bases). Trimming took off 3 bases at V and 7 bases at J, with 19 bases between the two ends. Germline lookup yields CDR1 KGHSH and CDR2 LQKENI. The CDR3 consists of 16 residues. The CDR3 DNA sequence: TGTGCCAGCTCACCTCCCCAGGGGCGGTTGAAGAATGAGCAGTTCTTC. Translating gives CASSPPQGRLKNEQFF. The complete variable domain, with remaining parts taken from reference TRBV18 and TRBJ2-1, reads NAGVMQNPRHLVRRRGQEARLRCSPMKGHSHVYWYRQLPEEGLKFMVYLQKENIIDESGMPKERFSAEFPKEGPSILRIQQVVRGDSAAYFCASSPPQGRLKNEQFFGPGTRLTVL.

The CDR3 is CASSLTGEQETQYF. The CDR3 DNA reads as TGTGCCAGCAGCTTAACAGGTGAACAAGAGACCCAGTACTTC. The chain employs TRBV7-9 and TRBJ2-5; D possibly corresponds to TRBD1 (5 bases). The CDR3 length is 14 residues. V gave up 2 bases and J gave up 2 bases, with 9 bases separating them. The germline CDR1 and CDR2 sequences are SEHNR and FQNEAQ (reference sequence).

V usage is TRBV4-2 and J usage is TRBJ2-1; 8 bases map to TRBD2. There are 19 residues in the CDR3. From germline, CDR1 is LGHNA and CDR2 YNFKEQ. J gave up 1 base and V 0 bases, and 11 bases lay outside the gene matches. DNA for the CDR3: TGTGCCAGCAGCCAAGATATCGGGGGGGGCCATGGGTCCTACAATGAGCAGTTCTTC. Amino acid sequence: CASSQDIGGGHGSYNEQFF.

This clone was observed once. The chain has TRBV20-1 and TRBJ2-1; possible D gene TRBD2, 5 bases. The V end lost 5 bases, the J end lost 9 bases, and 11 bases lay between the germline ends. CDR3 length: 11 residues. Germline CDR1 and CDR2: DFQATT and SNEGSKA (reference sequence). The CDR3 loop is CSALLVIEQFF. Here the CDR3 DNA reads TGCAGTGCTTTACTAGTCATTGAGCAGTTCTTC.

This chain links TRBV5-4 with TRBJ2-5, with 14 bases fitting TRBD2. The CDR3 sequence is 16 residues long. With 4 bases clipped from V and 4 bases from J, the junction kept 6 bases outside the gene matches. CDR1 is SGHNT, CDR2 YYREEE, per germline (reference sequence). The DNA for the CDR3 is TGTGCCAGCAGCCCGACTAGCGGGGGGGAGGGAGAGACCCAGTACTTC. Amino acids: CASSPTSGGEGETQYF.

V is TRBV5-1 and J is TRBJ2-5; 12 bases line up with TRBD2. The V gene end was trimmed by 1 base and the J gene end by 4 bases; junction bases not matched to a gene: 2. The germline V gene has CDR1 SGHRS and CDR2 YFSETQ. This CDR3 spans 15 amino acids. Here the CDR3 DNA reads TGCGCCAGCAGCTTGCTAGCGGGGGGGGGAGAGACCCAGTACTTC. Residues: CASSLLAGGGETQYF.

V gene TRBV6-6 combines with J gene TRBJ2-5, with a tentative D call TRBD1 (6 bases). This CDR3 spans 14 amino acids. Germline values: CDR1 MNHNY, CDR2 SVGAGI (reference sequence). Trimming shortened V by 4 bases and J by 7 bases, and 16 bases separated the two germline ends. The CDR3 DNA reads TGTGCCAGCAGTTTCCCCGGGACAACCGGGACCCAGTACTTC. Protein sequence: CASSFPGTTGTQYF.

The rearrangement links TRBV7-8 to TRBJ2-7; tentative D call: TRBD1 (5 bases). The CDR3 is 14 amino acids. Germline assignment: CDR1 SGHVS and CDR2 FQNEAQ. Trimming shortened V by 4 bases and J by 7 bases, and 17 bases separated the two germline ends. CDR3 bases: TGTGCCAGCAGCTGGGCAGGTGGGGCGAGTGAGCAGTACGTC. As protein: CASSWAGGASEQYV.

This sequence joins TRBV5-5 and TRBJ2-3, with 10 nucleotides matching TRBD2. The CDR3 is made up of 15 amino acids. Germline lookup yields CDR1 SGHKS and CDR2 YYEKEE (reference sequence). V lost 0 bases, J lost 5 bases, and 3 bases stayed unmatched. Written as DNA, the CDR3 is TGTGCCAGCAGCTTGGAGCGGGGGGGGCGAGATACGCAGTATTTT. The encoded protein is CASSLERGGRDTQYF.